Listed here are 29 T cell receptor beta chains from one sample, sequenced in a study of blood T cell repertoires in COVID-19. The data were produced by immunoSEQ multiplex PCR, yet TCRdb's version contains in-frame clones alone and is incomplete. This sample has about 310,000 clones, with roughly nine tenths found just once. Sequencing input: PBMCs or T cells enriched from blood (not recorded which). These receptors all come from a woman under 40 who had recovered from COVID-19.

A note on this clone: The junction departs from germline at one end; a sequencing error may be responsible. J is TRBJ1-2 and V is TRBV9, with D maybe TRBD1 (5 bases). The germline V gene has CDR1 SGDLS and CDR2 YYNGEE. CDR3 length equals 13 residues. The CDR3 DNA follows: TGTGCCAGCAGCGTAGAAGGGGCGAGACCGCTATTGTTC. Translation gives CASSVEGARPLLF.

DNA of the CDR3: TGTGCCAGCAGCGACCTGTCGGGGATGGTCCGCCCCTCCTACAATGAGCAGTTCTTC. Protein sequence: CASSDLSGMVRPSYNEQFF. This chain uses TRBV21-1 with TRBJ2-1; the listed D gene, TRBD2, was not tested against the DNA. TRBV21-1 is noted as a pseudogene. The CDR3 is 19 amino acids.

In this sample, this clone turned up once. This chain joins TRBV18 and TRBJ1-1; D unresolved. The germline CDR1 and CDR2 sequences are KGHSH and LQKENI. V was cut by 6 bases and J by 3 bases, with 17 bases left in between. The CDR3 covers 15 residues. CDR3 DNA: TGTGCCAGCTCCCGCGGAGGACTACCTGACACTGAAGCTTTCTTT. Translating gives CASSRGGLPDTEAFF.

The chain uses TRBV29-1 and TRBJ1-2; no clear D. This CDR3 comprises 17 residues. Trimming took 7 bases from V and 2 from J, leaving 26 bases between them. Germline CDR1 reads SQVTM; CDR2 reads ANQGSEA. CDR3 amino acids: CSGLGRVPEVVNYGYTF. The CDR3 nucleotides read TGCAGCGGGTTGGGTAGGGTTCCGGAGGTGGTGAACTATGGCTACACCTTC.

The CDR3 region is CASSGTAMDTGELFF. CDR3 nucleotides: TGTGCCAGCAGTGGGACAGCAATGGACACCGGGGAGCTGTTTTTT. The chain recombines TRBV6-1 with TRBJ2-2, with D perhaps matching TRBD1 (6 bases). Germline V CDR1 and CDR2: MNHNS, SASEGT. This CDR3 contains 15 residues. V was clipped by 4 bases and J by 3 bases, with 12 bases between them.

J is TRBJ2-4 and V is TRBV12-3 or TRBV12-4, with D maybe TRBD2 (5 bases). The CDR3 totals 13 residues. Between the trimmed V and J ends, which lost 7 bases and 2 bases, there was a span of 9 bases. CDR3 in DNA: TGTGCCAGCATCGGGGATCCCAAAAACATTCAGTACTTC. Its translation: CASIGDPKNIQYF.

The chain joins TRBV5-8 to TRBJ2-7; 8 bases are a match to TRBD1. Per the germline V gene, CDR1 is SGHTS and CDR2 is YDEGEE. This CDR3 is 15 amino acids long. V was pared by 4 bases and J by 6 bases, with 12 bases of the junction left unmatched. CDR3 nucleotides: TGTGCCAGCAGCGGAAAGACAGGGGAAGCGGGCGAGCAGTACTTC. The encoded protein is CASSGKTGEAGEQYF.

The chain recombines TRBV4-3 with TRBJ1-6; no clear D. Germline-derived CDR1 and CDR2 are LGHNA and YSLEER. Trimming removed 0 bases from V and 5 bases from J, with 11 bases in between. The length of the CDR3 is 16 residues. The CDR3, as DNA: TGCGCCAGCAGCCAAGATCCCCTGGCAGATAATTCACCCCTCCACTTT. This gives the protein CASSQDPLADNSPLHF.

The table lists this clone with a count of one. The rearrangement joins TRBV5-8 to TRBJ2-5; 7 nucleotides line up with TRBD1. Germline CDR1 SGHTS, CDR2 YDEGEE. The V and J ends lost 0 bases and 2 bases, in that order; junction bases with no gene match: 4. The CDR3 contains 15 residues. The CDR3 reads CASSLGQGRQETQYF. The CDR3 coding sequence is TGTGCCAGCAGCTTGGGACAGGGCCGACAAGAGACCCAGTACTTC.

The J gene is TRBJ2-1, the V gene TRBV11-2; D remains unclear. V was cut by 2 bases and J by 8 bases, with 13 bases left in between. Germline CDR1 and CDR2: SGHAT and FQNNGV. CDR3 size: 14 residues. Written as DNA, the CDR3 is TGTGCCAGCAGCTTAATCTTGGGCTCGGATGAGCAGTTCTTC. As protein: CASSLILGSDEQFF. Together with reference TRBV11-2 and TRBJ2-1, the CDR3 gives the full variable domain: EAGVAQSPRYKIIEKRQSVAFWCNPISGHATLYWYQQILGQGPKLLIQFQNNGVVDDSQLPKDRFSAERLKGVDSTLKIQPAKLEDSAVYLCASSLILGSDEQFFGPGTRLTVL.

The chain uses TRBV10-3 and TRBJ1-1; no firm D call. Per the germline V gene, CDR1 is ENHRY and CDR2 is SYGVKD. V lost 3 bases and J lost 7, with 18 bases in between. CDR3 length: 15 amino acids. As DNA, the CDR3 is TGTGCCATCAGTGATGGTTCGGGAGGGTATGTTGAAGCTTTCTTT. It codes for CAISDGSGGYVEAFF.

This clone was counted a few times. The chain has TRBV3-1 (or the pseudogene TRBV3-2) and TRBJ1-3; 8 bases match TRBD1. CDR3 length: 15 residues. Germline trimming cut 3 bases from V and 2 bases from J; bases unmatched to any gene: 3. Germline CDR1 and CDR2: LGHDT and YNNKEL (reference sequence). This CDR3 reads CASSQTGVPGNTIYF. The DNA of the CDR3 is TGTGCCAGCAGCCAGACAGGGGTTCCTGGAAACACCATATATTTT.

This rearrangement joins TRBV12-3 or TRBV12-4 to TRBJ1-2; TRBD1 matches 7 bases. Trimming cost V 4 bases and J 5 bases; bases outside gene matches: 1. The CDR3 has 12 amino acids. CDR3 bases: TGTGCCAGCAGTTCCAGGGGGTATGGCTACACCTTC. Translation gives CASSSRGYGYTF.

The chain uses TRBV10-2 and TRBJ2-1, with 8 bases aligning to TRBD2. The V segment lost 8 bases and the J segment 2 bases; nucleotides outside the gene matches: 8. Germline V gives CDR1 WSHSY, CDR2 SAAADI. This CDR3 is built from 15 residues. In DNA form, the CDR3 reads TGCGCCAGCGCAAGGTTAGCGGGACCCTACAATGAGCAGTTCTTC. Translated: CASARLAGPYNEQFF.

The chain combines TRBV4-1 with TRBJ2-4; 12 bases map to TRBD2. The germline gives CDR1 MGHRA, CDR2 YSYEKL. This CDR3 is 16 amino acids long. J was trimmed by 3 bases and V by 4 bases; bases with no gene match: 4. For the CDR3, the DNA is TGCGCCAGCAGCCGACTAGCGGGGGAAGACAAAAACATTCAGTACTTC. Its protein product is CASSRLAGEDKNIQYF.

The chain uses TRBV19 and TRBJ2-2, with TRBD2 identical over 9 bases. V shed 10 bases and J 5 bases; nucleotides not matched to a gene: 11. The CDR3 extends over 15 amino acids. CDR1 is LNHDA and CDR2 is SQIVND in the germline V gene (reference sequence). CDR3 DNA sequence: TGTGCCACCCAAGGGGAGCGGGAGGAAACCGGGGAGCTGTTTTTT. Protein product: CATQGEREETGELFF.

Here the CDR3 DNA reads TGTGCCAGCAGCGCAGGGAGGACTAGCGGGTTCCAAGAGACCCAGTACTTC. It codes for CASSAGRTSGFQETQYF. The chain uses TRBV9 and TRBJ2-5; TRBD2 aligns across 11 bases. Trimming at V came to 3 bases and at J to 1 base, leaving 8 bases not matched to a gene. In germline, CDR1 is SGDLS, CDR2 YYNGEE. The length of the CDR3 is 17 residues.

The chain links TRBV27 to TRBJ1-6; weak D call: TRBD1 (5 bases). Trimming pared 7 bases from V and 7 bases from J, leaving 8 bases between. The CDR3 covers 12 residues. CDR1 is MNHEY and CDR2 is SMNVEV in the germline V gene (reference sequence). The CDR3 sequence is CASTGSNSPLHF. For the CDR3, the DNA is TGTGCCAGCACAGGGTCCAATTCACCCCTCCACTTT.

The V call is TRBV4-2, the J call TRBJ2-1; 11 positions agree with TRBD2. The CDR3 length is 17 residues. Germline CDR1 and CDR2: LGHNA and YNFKEQ. V lost 0 bases to trimming and J lost 7 bases; unmatched junction nucleotides: 8. CDR3 nucleotide sequence: TGTGCCAGCAGCCAAGAAGGCCTAGCGGGAGGCAGGAATGAGCAGTTCTTC. As protein: CASSQEGLAGGRNEQFF.

In its sample, this clone was seen once. The chain has TRBV27 and TRBJ1-2, with D unresolved. V was cut by 5 bases and J by 7 bases, with 26 bases left in between. The germline gives CDR1 MNHEY, CDR2 SMNVEV (reference sequence). The CDR3 loop spans 17 amino acids. The CDR3 loop reads CASSPTRAPGILGGYTF. DNA of the CDR3: TGTGCCAGCAGTCCTACTCGGGCGCCGGGGATATTAGGTGGCTACACCTTC.

The chain couples TRBV4-1 to TRBJ2-7, with 9 nucleotides matching TRBD2. The CDR3 runs to 15 residues. CDR1 MGHRA and CDR2 YSYEKL come from the germline V gene. V gave up 4 bases and J gave up 6 bases; unmatched junction bases: 10. The CDR3 is CASSPRGSGSFEQYF. CDR3 nucleotides: TGCGCCAGCAGCCCCCGGGGTAGCGGGAGCTTCGAGCAGTACTTC.

The chain carries TRBV6-5 and TRBJ2-5; tentative D call: TRBD1 (5 bases). From germline, CDR1 is MNHEY and CDR2 SVGAGI. The CDR3 loop spans 14 amino acids. Deletions cut 7 bases from V and 1 base from J, with 13 bases between. The CDR3 region has the DNA TGTGCCAGCACCACAGACAGACCCCAAGAGACCCAGTACTTC. Translating it yields CASTTDRPQETQYF.

The V gene is TRBV2, the J gene TRBJ1-5; D uncertain. The CDR3 is 15 amino acids. Looked up from germline, CDR1 is SNHLY and CDR2 is FYNNEI. Trimming removed 4 bases from V and 0 bases from J, with 10 bases in between. The DNA of the CDR3 is TGTGCCAGCAGTGTCACCGGGGATAGCAATCAGCCCCAGCATTTT. Its protein product is CASSVTGDSNQPQHF.

The chain has TRBV6-2 or TRBV6-3 and TRBJ2-7; possibly TRBD2 for D (6 bases). V was pared by 0 bases and J by 4 bases, with 16 bases between. This CDR3 is 16 amino acids long. Germline CDR1 and CDR2: MNHEY and SVGEGT. The CDR3 protein is CASSYSRYSGSYEQYF. CDR3 nucleotide sequence: TGTGCCAGCAGTTACTCGCGGTATAGCGGAAGTTACGAGCAGTACTTC.

The J gene is TRBJ2-2, the V gene TRBV5-1, with TRBD2 identical over 8 bases. This CDR3 has 16 residues. The germline CDR1 and CDR2 sequences are SGHRS and YFSETQ. With V trimmed by 4 bases and J by 2 bases, 7 bases remained unmatched. DNA of the CDR3: TGCGCCAGCAGCAGGATACTAGCGGTAAACACCGGGGAGCTGTTTTTT. It codes for CASSRILAVNTGELFF.

This clone showed up just once. The J gene is TRBJ1-5, the V gene TRBV4-1; D not certain. The CDR3 extends over 14 amino acids. V lost 5 bases, J lost 4 bases, and 12 bases lay in between. Germline loops: CDR1 MGHRA, CDR2 YSYEKL. The CDR3 nucleotides are TGCGCCAGCAGCGTCCTCAGCGGGAATCAGCCCCAGCATTTT. This codes for CASSVLSGNQPQHF.

The V gene is TRBV18, the J gene TRBJ2-7; 9 nucleotides align to TRBD1. CDR1 is KGHSH, CDR2 LQKENI, per germline. Trimming took 2 bases from V and 5 from J; bases not matched to a gene: 4. This CDR3 has 14 residues. CDR3 loop: CASSPGQGSHEQYF. CDR3 nucleotides: TGTGCCAGCTCACCAGGACAGGGGTCGCACGAGCAGTACTTC.

The table lists this clone with a few counts. This chain joins TRBV27 and TRBJ1-2; a weak D match, TRBD1 (5 bases). The length of the CDR3 is 13 residues. The V gene lost 4 bases and the J gene lost 4 bases, with 10 bases spanning the gap. The V gene's germline CDR1 is MNHEY and CDR2 SMNVEV (reference sequence). The CDR3 loop is CASSWGRAYGYTF. The CDR3 coding sequence is TGTGCCAGCAGTTGGGGGAGGGCCTATGGCTACACCTTC.

The CDR3 loop reads CASRAGSPYEQYF. As DNA, the CDR3 is TGTGCCAGCAGGGCAGGGTCCCCCTACGAGCAGTACTTC. V gene TRBV27 combines with J gene TRBJ2-7; D might be TRBD1 (5 bases). Between the trimmed V and J ends, which lost 6 bases and 2 bases, there was a span of 11 bases. Germline CDR1 and CDR2: MNHEY and SMNVEV (reference sequence). The CDR3 runs 13 residues.